These 23 T cell receptor beta chains share one sample of origin, sequenced in a study of blood T cell repertoires in COVID-19. Sequencing used immunoSEQ multiplex PCR; TCRdb keeps in-frame clones, though not all of them. The sample has some 200,000 clones; around 82% are singletons. Sample: peripheral blood. The source is a woman older than 75 with acute or convalescent COVID-19.

Here the CDR3 reads CASSPHGSGNYEQYF. The CDR3 DNA reads TGTGCCAGCAGCCCCCATGGTAGCGGCAACTACGAGCAGTACTTC. V is TRBV7-8 and J is TRBJ2-7, with a tentative D call TRBD2 (6 bases). V was cut by 5 bases and J by 3 bases, with 17 bases left in between. Germline V lookup: CDR1 SGHVS, CDR2 FQNEAQ. The CDR3 has 15 residues.

The CDR3 coding sequence is TGTGCCAGCGGGGGGACCAACCAAGAGACCCAGTACTTC. This sequence encodes CASGGTNQETQYF. The chain couples TRBV28 to TRBJ2-5; maybe TRBD2 (6 bases). The CDR3 runs to 13 residues. Germline V gene sequence: CDR1 MDHEN, CDR2 SYDVKM. V lost 8 bases to trimming and J lost 0 bases, with 10 bases between them.

This chain connects TRBV10-1 to TRBJ2-7, with 7 bases identical to TRBD1. Germline CDR1 WNHNN, CDR2 SYGVQD (reference sequence). Losses at the gene ends were 0 bases for V and 3 bases for J; bases not matched to a gene: 2. The CDR3 contains 14 residues. The chain's CDR3 is CASSESGQLYEQYF. CDR3 bases: TGCGCCAGCAGTGAGTCGGGACAGCTCTACGAGCAGTACTTC.

The CDR3, as DNA: TGTGCCAGCAGACAGGCTAACACCGGGGAGCTGTTTTTT. It specifies CASRQANTGELFF. The rearrangement links TRBV3-1 (or the pseudogene TRBV3-2) to TRBJ2-2; TRBD1 might be the D (5 bases). The length of the CDR3 is 13 residues. The germline CDR1 and CDR2 sequences are LGHDT and YNNKEL (reference sequence). V lost 6 bases, J lost 2 bases, and 7 bases lay in between.

The gene calls are TRBV4-2 and TRBJ1-4, with 8 bases fitting TRBD1. Per the germline V gene, CDR1 is LGHNA and CDR2 is YNFKEQ. Trimming cost V 4 bases and J 2 bases; bases outside gene matches: 6. This CDR3 has 16 residues. CDR3 residues: CASSPSDRATNEKLFF. For the CDR3, the DNA is TGTGCCAGCAGCCCCTCGGACAGGGCGACTAATGAAAAACTGTTTTTT.

The J gene is TRBJ1-3, the V gene TRBV19; D unclear. Trimming took off 8 bases at V and 2 bases at J, with 13 bases between the two ends. This CDR3 spans 14 amino acids. CDR1 is LNHDA, CDR2 SQIVND, per germline (reference sequence). CDR3 amino acids: CASSDTGTGNTIYF. CDR3 in DNA: TGTGCCAGTTCCGACACTGGAACTGGAAACACCATATATTTT. The full variable domain, with the rest looked up from reference TRBV19 and TRBJ1-3, is DGGITQSPKYLFRKEGQNVTLSCEQNLNHDAMYWYRQDPGQGLRLIYYSQIVNDFQKGDIAEGYSVSREKKESFPLTVTSAQKNPTAFYLCASSDTGTGNTIYFGEGSWLTVV.

The chain has TRBV7-2 and TRBJ1-3, with D possibly TRBD1 on 5 matching bases. Between the trimmed V and J ends, which lost 5 bases and 2 bases, there was a span of 16 bases. The CDR3 loop spans 16 amino acids. Per germline, CDR1 SGHTA and CDR2 FQGNSA. CDR3 protein: CASSDATGVAGNTIYF. The CDR3 nucleotides read TGTGCCAGCAGCGACGCCACAGGAGTCGCTGGAAACACCATATATTTT.

The chain combines TRBV5-4 with TRBJ2-3, with 8 bases fitting TRBD2. V shed 4 bases, J shed 4 bases, and the junction held 5 bases outside the gene matches. In germline, CDR1 is SGHNT, CDR2 YYREEE (reference sequence). The CDR3 totals 14 residues. The CDR3 region has the DNA TGTGCCAGCAGCCCCGGACTAGCTCCAGATACGCAGTATTTT. This sequence encodes CASSPGLAPDTQYF.

The chain is built from TRBV7-9 and TRBJ1-1; D not certain. The V and J ends lost 1 base and 8 bases respectively, with 8 bases between them. CDR3 size: 12 residues. Germline lookup yields CDR1 SEHNR and CDR2 FQNEAQ (reference sequence). The CDR3 nucleotides read TGTGCCAGCAGCTTAGACACACCGGAAGCTTTCTTT. Protein product: CASSLDTPEAFF.

CDR3 residues: CASSFAGGPGYGYTF. The CDR3 DNA reads TGTGCCAGCAGTTTCGCAGGGGGCCCGGGCTATGGCTACACCTTC. The chain carries TRBV27 and TRBJ1-2; 8 bases match TRBD1. With 3 bases clipped from V and 4 bases from J, the junction kept 7 bases outside the gene matches. CDR1 and CDR2 from the germline V gene are MNHEY and SMNVEV (reference sequence). The CDR3 is 15 residues long.

The chain employs TRBV15 and TRBJ1-5, with D uncertain. The germline gives CDR1 LNHNV, CDR2 YYDKDF (reference sequence). The CDR3 is 16 residues long. V lost 0 bases to trimming and J lost 6 bases, with 15 bases between them. CDR3 coding DNA: TGTGCCACCAGCAGAGATAATCCCCGGCCAGGTCAGCCCCAGCATTTT. Amino acids: CATSRDNPRPGQPQHF.

The rearrangement uses TRBV11-2 and TRBJ2-7, with D perhaps matching TRBD1 (6 bases). Germline CDR1 reads SGHAT; CDR2 reads FQNNGV. This CDR3 is built from 16 residues. V was shortened by 2 bases and J by 0 bases, with 14 bases between the two germline ends. CDR3 sequence (DNA): TGTGCCAGCAGCTTAAGAGGACAGAGAAGCTCCTACGAGCAGTACTTC. It specifies CASSLRGQRSSYEQYF.

This chain links TRBV10-3 with TRBJ2-7; unclear D gene. In germline, CDR1 is ENHRY, CDR2 SYGVKD. This CDR3 region has 14 residues. V shed 3 bases and J shed 7 bases, with 16 bases lying between them. The CDR3 reads CAISDGAPRREQYF. The CDR3 nucleotides read TGTGCCATCAGTGATGGTGCGCCCCGCAGGGAGCAGTACTTC.

This clone turned up a few times. The chain carries TRBV7-9 and TRBJ2-7; 10 positions match TRBD1. Germline values: CDR1 SEHNR, CDR2 FQNEAQ (reference sequence). There are 15 residues in the CDR3. J was trimmed by 5 bases and V by 5 bases; bases with no gene match: 9. The CDR3 here is CASSAGTGVPHEQYF. CDR3 coding DNA: TGTGCCAGCAGCGCCGGGACAGGGGTTCCCCACGAGCAGTACTTC.

This clone was counted a few times. The chain has TRBV29-1 and TRBJ1-2, with 7 nucleotides matching TRBD1. Unmatched junction bases numbered 5, after V lost 0 bases and J lost 4 bases. Germline V gene lookup returns CDR1 SQVTM and CDR2 ANQGSEA. The CDR3 length is 14 residues. The chain's CDR3 is CSVEDEGAGYGYTF. The CDR3 nucleotides read TGCAGCGTTGAAGATGAGGGGGCAGGCTATGGCTACACCTTC. Looking up the rest from reference TRBV29-1 and TRBJ1-2 gives the full variable domain: SAVISQKPSRDICQRGTSLTIQCQVDSQVTMMFWYRQQPGQSLTLIATANQGSEATYESGFVIDKFPISRPNLTFSTLTVSNMSPEDSSIYLCSVEDEGAGYGYTFGSGTRLTVV.

CDR3 protein: CASSRPNTGPYTEAFF. The CDR3, as DNA: TGTGCCAGCAGCCGACCGAATACAGGGCCTTACACTGAAGCTTTCTTT. The chain combines TRBV3-1 (or the pseudogene TRBV3-2) with TRBJ1-1, with D maybe TRBD1 (6 bases). This CDR3 is 16 amino acids long. V lost 4 bases to trimming and J lost 3 bases, with 18 bases between them. From germline, CDR1 is LGHDT and CDR2 YNNKEL (reference sequence).

The chain carries TRBV29-1 and TRBJ1-2, with D uncertain. Per germline, CDR1 SQVTM and CDR2 ANQGSEA. CDR3 length: 13 residues. Trimming took off 7 bases at V and 4 bases at J, with 16 bases between the two ends. The CDR3 spells CSALDWAIYGYTF. The CDR3 bases are TGCAGCGCCCTGGATTGGGCCATCTATGGCTACACCTTC. The whole variable domain, filled in from reference TRBV29-1 and TRBJ1-2, reads SAVISQKPSRDICQRGTSLTIQCQVDSQVTMMFWYRQQPGQSLTLIATANQGSEATYESGFVIDKFPISRPNLTFSTLTVSNMSPEDSSIYLCSALDWAIYGYTFGSGTRLTVV.

This clone appeared once. The chain recombines TRBV14 with TRBJ2-7; 7 bases are shared with TRBD1. The CDR3 has 15 residues. The V gene end was trimmed by 0 bases and the J gene end by 0 bases; junction bases not matched to a gene: 2. Per the germline V gene, CDR1 is SGHDN and CDR2 is FVKESK. CDR3 coding DNA: TGTGCCAGCAGCCAAGAGACAGGGAGCTCCTACGAGCAGTACTTC. Translated: CASSQETGSSYEQYF.

The chain recombines TRBV4-1 with TRBJ1-5; D is unresolved. The CDR3 has 15 amino acids. Trimming took 2 bases from V and 0 from J, leaving 8 bases between them. Germline V gene data show CDR1 as MGHRA and CDR2 as YSYEKL. The CDR3 bases are TGCGCCAGCAGCCAAATTGCGGTTAGCAATCAGCCCCAGCATTTT. It yields the protein CASSQIAVSNQPQHF.

The chain carries TRBV5-1 and TRBJ1-2; 8 bases align to TRBD1. J lost 8 bases, V lost 0 bases, and 6 bases had no gene match. The CDR3 extends over 14 amino acids. Looked up from germline, CDR1 is SGHRS and CDR2 is YFSETQ. CDR3 nucleotides: TGCGCCAGCAGCTTGGGACAGGGGAATTTCGGCTACACCTTC. This translates into CASSLGQGNFGYTF.

This chain uses TRBV5-1 with TRBJ1-5; D unclear. V was clipped by 4 bases and J by 4 bases, with 15 bases between them. The CDR3 has 15 amino acids. Germline V CDR1 and CDR2: SGHRS, YFSETQ. CDR3 nucleotides: TGCGCCAGCAGCAGGGAGGGTGTCGGGAATCAGCCCCAGCATTTT. This codes for CASSREGVGNQPQHF.

The J gene is TRBJ1-5, the V gene TRBV12-3 or TRBV12-4; D remains unclear. Trimming left V 3 bases short and J 7 bases short, with 7 bases between. This CDR3 has 12 residues. CDR3 nucleotide sequence: TGTGCCAGCAGTTTTTATGGCCAGCCCCAGCATTTT. Residues: CASSFYGQPQHF.

Here the CDR3 DNA reads TGCGCCAGCAGCTTGGAGGGACAAAATTATGGCTACACCTTC. Encoded protein: CASSLEGQNYGYTF. This sequence joins TRBV5-1 and TRBJ1-2; a weak D match, TRBD1 (6 bases). V dropped 0 bases and J dropped 5 bases, with 11 bases sitting between them. The CDR3 covers 14 residues. Germline lookup yields CDR1 SGHRS and CDR2 YFSETQ. Looking up the rest from reference TRBV5-1 and TRBJ1-2 gives the full variable domain: KAGVTQTPRYLIKTRGQQVTLSCSPISGHRSVSWYQQTPGQGLQFLFEYFSETQRNKGNFPGRFSGRQFSNSRSEMNVSTLELGDSALYLCASSLEGQNYGYTFGSGTRLTVV.